Here is one T cell receptor (beta chain) with its context. Its cognate antigen is unknown. The record originates from a study of CD8 T cells in ankylosing spondylitis. MiXCR, applied by TCRdb to the 5' RACE reads, yields one record per CDR3 protein. Here the sample spans about 330,000 distinct CDR3 sequences, 7.5% to 9% being singletons. Study-wide results and caveats: Typical of ankylosing spondylitis blood, it appeared, was a TCR beta motif of about eight highly homologous variants. With a CD8+ phenotype, disease-linked clones were relatively rare in peripheral blood.

The material sequenced was blood, either unsorted or a sorted T cell fraction (not recorded which). The sequence came from a male donor with ankylosing spondylitis.

The DNA of the CDR3 is TGTGCCAGCTCACCACTGCGGGTTATAGAAGATGAGCAGTTCTTC. Translated, it gives CASSPLRVIEDEQFF. The rearrangement joins TRBV18 to TRBJ2-1; weak D call: TRBD2 (5 bases). There are 15 residues in the CDR3. Looked up from germline, CDR1 is KGHSH and CDR2 is LQKENI. Trimming took off 1 base at V and 8 bases at J, with 15 bases between the two ends.